This T cell receptor (beta chain) was found in a study of T cell changes during pregnancy in multiple sclerosis. Per germline, CDR1 LGHNA and CDR2 YSLEER. V dropped 1 base and J dropped 2 bases, with 12 bases sitting between them. The CDR3 runs 15 residues. This table comes from immunoSEQ multiplex PCR, and its TCRdb copy is limited to in-frame clones, with some not included. The sample contains some 60,000 clones, about 93% of which appear only once. This receptor was taken from a female donor in good health, enrolled as a control in a pregnancy study. The source material was peripheral blood, sampled in the third trimester of pregnancy. This chain links TRBV4-3 with TRBJ2-7; D gene uncertain. This CDR3 reads CASSQGPVTTYEQYF. CDR3 bases: TGCGCCAGCAGCCAAGGCCCAGTAACCACCTACGAGCAGTACTTC.